This is a list of T cell receptor beta chains from one sample in a study of identical twins. TCRdb processed the 5' RACE reads anew with MiXCR; each CDR3 protein has one entry. Of 550,000 to 700,000 distinct CDR3 sequences in the sample, 21% were seen once. Another study also made use of these data, one on T cells expressing NK-cell markers.

Sequencing was performed on PBMCs. The receptors were gathered from a woman aged 18-29 years in good health. CDR3s include the opening cysteine and the closing phenylalanine or tryptophan. A D gene is named only where the DNA matches it firmly. Clone size, where shown, is once, few, many, or a class for clones that have expanded.

j_call clone_size d_call cdr3_length v_call cdr3_nt cdr3_aa
TRBJ1-1 NA NA 15 TRBV25-1 TGTGCCAGCAGTGAGGTCGGGGCTGGGTACACTGAAGCTTTCTTT CASSEVGAGYTEAFF
TRBJ2-3 few NA 15 TRBV20-1 TGCAGTGCTAGTTGGCAGGGCTTCAATCCAGATACGCAGTATTTT CSASWQGFNPDTQYF
TRBJ2-4 once NA 16 TRBV12-3/TRBV12-4 TGTGCCAGCACGACTTTACTAGATCTAGCCAAAAACATTCAGTACTTC CASTTLLDLAKNIQYF
TRBJ2-7 NA TRBD2 16 TRBV7-6 TGTGCCAGCAGCCCGACGACTAGCGGATACTCCTACGAGCAGTACTTC CASSPTTSGYSYEQYF
TRBJ2-7 few NA 14 TRBV20-1 TGCAGTGCTAGGGAGGGGTCCCTTTCCTACGAGCAGTACTTC CSAREGSLSYEQYF
TRBJ1-5 NA NA 14 TRBV30 TGTGCCTGGAGTGGAAACAGATACAATCAGCCCCAGCATTTT CAWSGNRYNQPQHF
TRBJ1-5 NA NA 16 TRBV23-1 TGCGCCAGCAGTCAATTTGTGGGGCTGGACAATCAGCCCCAGCATTTT CASSQFVGLDNQPQHF
TRBJ1-5 NA NA 14 TRBV3-1 TGTGCCAGCAGCCAATCAACAGGGATCGGGCCCCAGCATTTT CASSQSTGIGPQHF
TRBJ2-5 NA NA 13 TRBV5-1 TGCGCCGGCGCGAACAGACCCCAAGAGACCCAGTACTTC CAGANRPQETQYF
TRBJ2-1 once TRBD1 13 TRBV5-6 TGTGCCAGCAGACAGGGGGCAAGGGATGAGCAGTTCTTC CASRQGARDEQFF
TRBJ2-7 few NA 12 TRBV20-1 TGCAGTGCTGGGCCTCGGGACCTCGAGCAGTACTTC CSAGPRDLEQYF
TRBJ2-5 few NA 14 TRBV10-3 TGTGCCATCAGTGAGATCGGCCTGCAAGAGACCCAGTACTTC CAISEIGLQETQYF
TRBJ2-1 few TRBD2 13 TRBV9 TGTGCCAGCAGAGGACTAGCGGAAAATGAGCAGTTCTTC CASRGLAENEQFF
TRBJ1-5 NA NA 17 TRBV12-3/TRBV12-4 TGTGCCAGCAGTACCGACGTTTATATGGAAATCGGTCAGCCCCAGCATTTT CASSTDVYMEIGQPQHF
TRBJ1-2 NA NA 15 TRBV6-1 TGTGCCAGCAGTGCGCGGACAGTCGCTGACTATGGCTACACCTTC CASSARTVADYGYTF
TRBJ1-1 NA NA 14 TRBV3-1 TGTGCCAGCAGCCCGCCCCGGACAGTTACTGAAGCTTTCTTT CASSPPRTVTEAFF
TRBJ2-5 many NA 13 TRBV12-3/TRBV12-4 TGTGCCAGCAGTCGGTTAGGGCCTGAGACCCAGTACTTC CASSRLGPETQYF
TRBJ2-1 NA NA 16 TRBV5-1 TGCGCCAGCAGCTTAGTAGCCCCCGCGACCTACAATGAGCAGTTCTTC CASSLVAPATYNEQFF
TRBJ1-1 many NA 14 TRBV9 TGTGCCAGCAGCCTGGGACGGCTGAACACTGAAGCTTTCTTT CASSLGRLNTEAFF
TRBJ2-7 few NA 13 TRBV7-9 TGTGCCAGCAGCTTAGCTTTGGCCTACGAGCAGTACTTC CASSLALAYEQYF
TRBJ1-5 many NA 13 TRBV5-1 TGCGCCAGCAGCTTGGATTCCGATCAGCCCCAGCATTTT CASSLDSDQPQHF
TRBJ2-2 few NA 13 TRBV6-1 TGTGCCAGCTCCACCTTACAGGGCGGGGAGCTGTTTTTT CASSTLQGGELFF
TRBJ1-1 few NA 13 TRBV29-1 TGCAGCGTAACGACAGGCTTGAACACTGAAGCTTTCTTT CSVTTGLNTEAFF
TRBJ1-1 many NA 12 TRBV20-1 TGCAGTACATTTAGAACTGAAACTGAAGCTTTCTTT CSTFRTETEAFF
TRBJ2-7 many NA 13 TRBV6-5 TGTGCCAGCAGTTACTCGAGATTCGGCGAGCAGTACTTC CASSYSRFGEQYF
TRBJ2-1 NA TRBD2 14 TRBV20-1 TGCAGTGCTACTAGCGGGAGATTTTGGAATGAGCAGTTCTTC CSATSGRFWNEQFF
TRBJ2-7 few NA 11 TRBV6-2/TRBV6-3 TGTGCCAGCAGTACCACGGGCGAGCAGTACTTC CASSTTGEQYF
TRBJ2-7 NA TRBD1 16 TRBV6-1 TGTGCCAGCAGCATATTTGACAGGGGTTCTGAGGACGAGCAGTACTTC CASSIFDRGSEDEQYF
TRBJ2-1 many NA 13 TRBV29-1 TGCAGCGTTGGAAGCTACTTACCCGATGAGCAGTTCTTC CSVGSYLPDEQFF
TRBJ2-1 few NA 16 TRBV6-1 TGTGCCAGCAGTCCTTCCCGGACCCGTAAGACCAATGAGCAGTTCTTC CASSPSRTRKTNEQFF
TRBJ2-7 few NA 12 TRBV5-1 TGCGCCAGCAGTTCCCAACACTACGAGCAGTACTTC CASSSQHYEQYF
TRBJ2-5 few NA 11 TRBV29-1 TGCAGCGGCCGGGAACCGGAGACCCAGTACTTC CSGREPETQYF
TRBJ2-7 many NA 14 TRBV7-6 TGTGCCAGCAGCTTAGGAGGTGGAGCCTACGAGCAGTACTTC CASSLGGGAYEQYF
TRBJ2-3 NA NA 13 TRBV20-1 TGCAGTGCCTCCGAGGCGGTCACAGATACGCAGTATTTT CSASEAVTDTQYF
TRBJ2-4 few NA 15 TRBV12-3/TRBV12-4 TGTGCCAGCAGTTTCGGGGGAGTGGCAAAAAACATTCAGTACTTC CASSFGGVAKNIQYF
TRBJ1-1 few TRBD1 15 TRBV4-3 TGCGCCAGCAGCCAAGCCGGGACAGGGACTGTTGAAGCTTTCTTT CASSQAGTGTVEAFF
TRBJ2-5 NA TRBD2 14 TRBV18 TGTGCCAGCTCAACTGCGGGAGGGCAGGAGACCCAGTACTTC CASSTAGGQETQYF
TRBJ2-6 NA NA 16 TRBV7-3 TGTGCCAGCAGCAAGGACATGGCCTCTGGGGCCAACGTCCTGACTTTT CASSKDMASGANVLTF
TRBJ1-6 NA TRBD1 19 TRBV7-8 TGTGCCAGCAGCTTAGTAGTGGGACAGGTGAAACCTATAACTTCACCCCTCCACTTT CASSLVVGQVKPITSPLHF
TRBJ2-1 NA NA 18 TRBV24-1 TGTGCCACCAGTGACCACAAAACGGGACACAAATCCTACAATGAGCAGTTCTTC CATSDHKTGHKSYNEQFF
TRBJ2-3 many TRBD1 15 TRBV20-1 TGCAGTGCTCAACCCGGGACAGGGTCGACAGATACGCAGTATTTT CSAQPGTGSTDTQYF
TRBJ1-1 NA NA 11 TRBV7-9 TGTGCCATATATGACGTCACCGAAGCTTTCTTT CAIYDVTEAFF
TRBJ1-1 many TRBD1 16 TRBV13 TGTGCCAGCAGCTTAGGGGCCAGGGGGCGCGGGTTCCAAGCTTTCTTT CASSLGARGRGFQAFF
TRBJ2-2 NA NA 11 TRBV20-1 TGCAGTGCTAGTGTCGCCGGGGAGCTGTTTTTT CSASVAGELFF
TRBJ2-3 many TRBD2 14 TRBV2 TGTGCCAGCAGTGCCAGCGGGGGAACAGATACGCAGTATTTT CASSASGGTDTQYF
TRBJ1-1 NA TRBD1 13 TRBV5-1 TGCGCCAGCACCCGGTGGACAGGGAGTGAAGCTTTCTTT CASTRWTGSEAFF
TRBJ2-7 NA TRBD2 15 TRBV20-1 TGCAGTGCTAGAGAGAGAGCGGGAGGAGCCTACGAGCAGTACTTC CSARERAGGAYEQYF
TRBJ1-2 NA NA 15 TRBV20-1 TGCAGTGCTCCGCCCTATAGGGGGGCCGACCATGGCTACACCTTC CSAPPYRGADHGYTF
TRBJ2-7 NA NA 13 TRBV5-6 TGTGCCAGCAGCTTGGAAAGGAGAGGCGAGCAGTACTTC CASSLERRGEQYF
TRBJ2-7 NA NA 12 TRBV2 TGTGCCAGCAGGGGCACTAGGTACGAGCAGTACTTC CASRGTRYEQYF
TRBJ2-7 few TRBD2 15 TRBV6-5 TGTGCCAGCAGTACTCTACGGGAGGAGTCCTACGAGCAGTACTTC CASSTLREESYEQYF
TRBJ1-1 NA NA 14 TRBV20-1 TGCAGTGCTAGCCCGAACGGGGGATTCACTGAAGCTTTCTTT CSASPNGGFTEAFF
TRBJ1-4 many NA 13 TRBV20-1 TGCAGTGCTAGTAAGGGGATTAATGAAAAACTGTTTTTT CSASKGINEKLFF
TRBJ2-5 many NA 11 TRBV5-1 TGTGCCAGCAGCTTTGACGAGACCCAGTACTTC CASSFDETQYF